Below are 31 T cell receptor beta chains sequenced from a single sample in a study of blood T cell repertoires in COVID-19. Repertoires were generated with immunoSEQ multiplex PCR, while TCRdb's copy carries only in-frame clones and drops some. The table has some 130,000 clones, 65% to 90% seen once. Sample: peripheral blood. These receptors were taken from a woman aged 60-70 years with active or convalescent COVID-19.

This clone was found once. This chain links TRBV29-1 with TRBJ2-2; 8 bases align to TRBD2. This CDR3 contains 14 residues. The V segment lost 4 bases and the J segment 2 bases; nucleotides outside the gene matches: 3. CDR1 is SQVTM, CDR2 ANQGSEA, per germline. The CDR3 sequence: CSVGSGINTGELFF. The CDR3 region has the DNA TGCAGCGTTGGTAGCGGGATAAACACCGGGGAGCTGTTTTTT.

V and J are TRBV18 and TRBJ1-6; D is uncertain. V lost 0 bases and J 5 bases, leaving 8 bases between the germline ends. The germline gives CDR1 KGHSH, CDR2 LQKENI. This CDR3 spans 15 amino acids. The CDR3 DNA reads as TGTGCCAGCTCACCACCGGGAGGGAATAATTCACCCCTCCACTTT. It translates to CASSPPGGNNSPLHF. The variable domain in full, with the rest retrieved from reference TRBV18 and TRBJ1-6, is NAGVMQNPRHLVRRRGQEARLRCSPMKGHSHVYWYRQLPEEGLKFMVYLQKENIIDESGMPKERFSAEFPKEGPSILRIQQVVRGDSAAYFCASSPPGGNNSPLHFGNGTRLTVT.

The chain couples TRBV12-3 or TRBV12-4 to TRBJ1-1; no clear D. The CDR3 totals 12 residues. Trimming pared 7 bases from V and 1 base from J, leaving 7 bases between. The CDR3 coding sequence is TGTGCCAGCACCGGGAGGAACACTGAAGCTTTCTTT. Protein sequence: CASTGRNTEAFF.

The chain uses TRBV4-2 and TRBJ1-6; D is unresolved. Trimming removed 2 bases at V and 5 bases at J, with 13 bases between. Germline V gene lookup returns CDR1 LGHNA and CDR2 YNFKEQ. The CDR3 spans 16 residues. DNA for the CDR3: TGTGCCAGCAGCCAACTCCTTGGCGGGAATAATTCACCCCTCCACTTT. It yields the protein CASSQLLGGNNSPLHF.

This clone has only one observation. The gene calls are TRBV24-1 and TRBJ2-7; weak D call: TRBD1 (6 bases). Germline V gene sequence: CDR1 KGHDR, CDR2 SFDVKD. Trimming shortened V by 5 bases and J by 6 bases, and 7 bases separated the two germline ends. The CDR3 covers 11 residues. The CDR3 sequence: CATSGGGEQYF. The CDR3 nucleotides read TGTGCCACCAGTGGAGGGGGCGAGCAGTACTTC.

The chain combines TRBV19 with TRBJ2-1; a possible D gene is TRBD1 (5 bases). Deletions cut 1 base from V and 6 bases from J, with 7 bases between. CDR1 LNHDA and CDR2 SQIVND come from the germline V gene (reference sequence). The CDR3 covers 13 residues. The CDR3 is CASSIGGANEQFF. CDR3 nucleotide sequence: TGTGCCAGTAGTATAGGGGGCGCCAATGAGCAGTTCTTC.

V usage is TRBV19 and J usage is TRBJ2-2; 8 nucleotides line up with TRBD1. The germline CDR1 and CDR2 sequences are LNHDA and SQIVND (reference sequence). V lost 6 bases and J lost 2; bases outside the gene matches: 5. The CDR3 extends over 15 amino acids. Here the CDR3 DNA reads TGTGCCAGTAGAAGTCAGGGGGCTAACACCGGGGAGCTGTTTTTT. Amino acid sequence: CASRSQGANTGELFF. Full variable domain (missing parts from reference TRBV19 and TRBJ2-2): DGGITQSPKYLFRKEGQNVTLSCEQNLNHDAMYWYRQDPGQGLRLIYYSQIVNDFQKGDIAEGYSVSREKKESFPLTVTSAQKNPTAFYLCASRSQGANTGELFFGEGSRLTVL.

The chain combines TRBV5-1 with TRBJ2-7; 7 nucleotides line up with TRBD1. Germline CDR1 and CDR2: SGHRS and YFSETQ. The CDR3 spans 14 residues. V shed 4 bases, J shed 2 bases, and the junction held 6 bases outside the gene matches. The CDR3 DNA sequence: TGCGCCAGCAGCCTCGGACAGGATCCCTACGAGCAGTACTTC. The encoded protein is CASSLGQDPYEQYF.

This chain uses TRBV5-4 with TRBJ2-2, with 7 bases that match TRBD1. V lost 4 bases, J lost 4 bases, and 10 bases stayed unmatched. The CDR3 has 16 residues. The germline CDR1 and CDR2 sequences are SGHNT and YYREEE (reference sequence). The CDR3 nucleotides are TGTGCCAGCAGCAGAAAGACAGGGACGGGCACCGGGGAGCTGTTTTTT. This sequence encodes CASSRKTGTGTGELFF.

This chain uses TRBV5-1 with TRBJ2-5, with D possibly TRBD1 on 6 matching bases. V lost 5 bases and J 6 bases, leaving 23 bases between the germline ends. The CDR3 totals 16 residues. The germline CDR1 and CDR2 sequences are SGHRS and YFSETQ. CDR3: CASSLGAGVDVKTQYF. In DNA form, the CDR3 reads TGCGCCAGCAGTTTAGGGGCAGGGGTCGATGTCAAGACCCAGTACTTC.

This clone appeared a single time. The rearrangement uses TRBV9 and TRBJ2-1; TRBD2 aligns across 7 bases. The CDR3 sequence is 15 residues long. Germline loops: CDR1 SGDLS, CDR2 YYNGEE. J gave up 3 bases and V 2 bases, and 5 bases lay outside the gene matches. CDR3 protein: CASSVSRTSYNEQFF. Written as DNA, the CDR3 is TGTGCCAGCAGCGTCTCCAGGACTAGCTACAATGAGCAGTTCTTC.

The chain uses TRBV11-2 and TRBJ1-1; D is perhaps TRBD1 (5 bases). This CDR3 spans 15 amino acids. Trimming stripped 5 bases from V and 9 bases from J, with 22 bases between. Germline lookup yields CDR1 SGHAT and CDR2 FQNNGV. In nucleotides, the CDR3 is TGTGCCAGCAGCCGCAGGGTAGGGGCCATTGATAAAGCTTTCTTT. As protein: CASSRRVGAIDKAFF.

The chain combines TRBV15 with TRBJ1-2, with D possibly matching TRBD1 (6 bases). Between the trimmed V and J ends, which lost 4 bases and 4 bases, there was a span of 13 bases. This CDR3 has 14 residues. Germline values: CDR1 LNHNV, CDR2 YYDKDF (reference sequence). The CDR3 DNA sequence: TGTGCCACCAGCAACCTACAGGGTACCTATGGCTACACCTTC. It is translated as CATSNLQGTYGYTF.

This chain's CDR3 is CASSQGTGNTIYF. The DNA of the CDR3 is TGTGCCAGCAGCCAGGGTACGGGAAACACCATATATTTT. The V and J genes are TRBV12-3 or TRBV12-4 and TRBJ1-3, with a tentative D call TRBD1 (5 bases). V lost 6 bases and J lost 4, with 10 bases in between. CDR3 length equals 13 residues.

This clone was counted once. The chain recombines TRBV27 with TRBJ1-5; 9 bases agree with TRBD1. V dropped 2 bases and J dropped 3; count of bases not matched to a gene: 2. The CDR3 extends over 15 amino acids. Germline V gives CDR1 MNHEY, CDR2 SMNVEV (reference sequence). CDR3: CASSLDRGTNQPQHF. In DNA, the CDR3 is TGTGCCAGCAGTTTAGACAGGGGGACCAATCAGCCCCAGCATTTT.

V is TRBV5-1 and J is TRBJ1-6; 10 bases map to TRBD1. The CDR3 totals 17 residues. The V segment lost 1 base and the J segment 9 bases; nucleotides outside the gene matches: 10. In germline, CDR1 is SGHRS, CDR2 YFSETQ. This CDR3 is CASSLTGTGDLGSPLHF. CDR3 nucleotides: TGCGCCAGCAGCTTGACCGGGACAGGGGATTTGGGTTCACCCCTCCACTTT. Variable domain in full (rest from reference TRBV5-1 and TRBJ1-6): KAGVTQTPRYLIKTRGQQVTLSCSPISGHRSVSWYQQTPGQGLQFLFEYFSETQRNKGNFPGRFSGRQFSNSRSEMNVSTLELGDSALYLCASSLTGTGDLGSPLHFGNGTRLTVT.

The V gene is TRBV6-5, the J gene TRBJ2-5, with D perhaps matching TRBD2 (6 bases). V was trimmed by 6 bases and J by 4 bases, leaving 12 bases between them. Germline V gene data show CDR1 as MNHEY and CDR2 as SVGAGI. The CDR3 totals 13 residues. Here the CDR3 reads CASRPPGVETQYF. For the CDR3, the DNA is TGTGCCAGCAGGCCCCCGGGGGTAGAGACCCAGTACTTC.

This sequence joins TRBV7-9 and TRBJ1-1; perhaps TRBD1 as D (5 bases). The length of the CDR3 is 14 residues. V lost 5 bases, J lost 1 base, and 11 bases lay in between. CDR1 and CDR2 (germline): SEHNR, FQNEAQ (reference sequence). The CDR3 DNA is TGTGCCAGCAGCCAACAGGTAGGGAACACTGAAGCTTTCTTT. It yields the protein CASSQQVGNTEAFF.

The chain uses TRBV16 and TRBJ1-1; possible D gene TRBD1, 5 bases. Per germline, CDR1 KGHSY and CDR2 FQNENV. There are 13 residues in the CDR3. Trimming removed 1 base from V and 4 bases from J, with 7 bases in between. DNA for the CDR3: TGTGCCAGCAGCCAATATCAGGGCACTGAAGCTTTCTTT. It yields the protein CASSQYQGTEAFF.

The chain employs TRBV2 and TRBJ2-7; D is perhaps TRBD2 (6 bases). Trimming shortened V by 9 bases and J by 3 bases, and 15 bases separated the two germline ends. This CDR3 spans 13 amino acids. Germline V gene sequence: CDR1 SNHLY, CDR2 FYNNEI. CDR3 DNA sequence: TGTGCCAGTTACCTCGAGACTAGCTACGAGCAGTACTTC. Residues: CASYLETSYEQYF.

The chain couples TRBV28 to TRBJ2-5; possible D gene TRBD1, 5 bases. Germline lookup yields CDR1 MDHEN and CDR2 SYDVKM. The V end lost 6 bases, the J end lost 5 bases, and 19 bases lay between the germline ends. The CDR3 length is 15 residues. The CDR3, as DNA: TGTGCCAGCAGGTCCCGTCCAGGGAACGTGGAGACCCAGTACTTC. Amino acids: CASRSRPGNVETQYF.

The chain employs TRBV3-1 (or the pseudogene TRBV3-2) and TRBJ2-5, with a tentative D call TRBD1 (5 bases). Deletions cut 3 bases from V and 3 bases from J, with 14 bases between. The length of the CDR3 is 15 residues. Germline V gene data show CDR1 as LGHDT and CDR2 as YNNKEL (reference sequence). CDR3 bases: TGTGCCAGCAGCCACGTGGGGCAGGGCGAAGAGACCCAGTACTTC. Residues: CASSHVGQGEETQYF.

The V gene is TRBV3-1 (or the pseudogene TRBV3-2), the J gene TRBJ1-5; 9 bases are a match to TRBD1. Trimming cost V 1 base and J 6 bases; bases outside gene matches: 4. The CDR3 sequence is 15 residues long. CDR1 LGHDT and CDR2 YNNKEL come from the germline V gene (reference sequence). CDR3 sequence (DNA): TGTGCCAGCAGCCAAGCAGGACAGGGGTCTCAGCCCCAGCATTTT. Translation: CASSQAGQGSQPQHF.

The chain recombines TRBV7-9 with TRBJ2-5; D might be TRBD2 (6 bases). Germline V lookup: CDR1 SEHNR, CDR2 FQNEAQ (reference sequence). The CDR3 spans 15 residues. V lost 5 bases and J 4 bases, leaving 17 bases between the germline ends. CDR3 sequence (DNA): TGTGCCAGCAGCATCTCCATGACCGGGGGAGAGACCCAGTACTTC. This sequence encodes CASSISMTGGETQYF.

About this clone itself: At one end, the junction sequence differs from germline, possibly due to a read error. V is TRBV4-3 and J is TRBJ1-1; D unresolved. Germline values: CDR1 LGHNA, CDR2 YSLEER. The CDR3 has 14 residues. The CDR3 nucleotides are TGCGCCAGCAGCCAAGGAACGGGGAACCCTGAAGCTTTCTTT. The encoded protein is CASSQGTGNPEAFF.

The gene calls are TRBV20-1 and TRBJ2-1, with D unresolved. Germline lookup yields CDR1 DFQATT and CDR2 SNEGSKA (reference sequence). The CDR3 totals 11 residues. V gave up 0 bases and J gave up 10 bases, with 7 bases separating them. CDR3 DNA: TGCAGTGCTAGAGATCATGCGGAGCAGTTCTTC. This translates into CSARDHAEQFF.

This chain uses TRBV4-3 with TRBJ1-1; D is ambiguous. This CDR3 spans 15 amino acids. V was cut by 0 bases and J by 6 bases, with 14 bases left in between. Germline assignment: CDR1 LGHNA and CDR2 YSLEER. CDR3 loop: CASSQDWGGLAEAFF. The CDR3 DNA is TGCGCCAGCAGCCAAGATTGGGGAGGGCTCGCTGAAGCTTTCTTT.

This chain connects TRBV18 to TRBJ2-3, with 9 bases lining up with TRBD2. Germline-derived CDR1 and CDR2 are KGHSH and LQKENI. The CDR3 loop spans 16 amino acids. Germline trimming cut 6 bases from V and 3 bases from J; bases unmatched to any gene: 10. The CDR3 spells CASSVTSGGGTDTQYF. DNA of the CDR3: TGTGCCAGCTCCGTGACTAGCGGAGGGGGAACAGATACGCAGTATTTT.

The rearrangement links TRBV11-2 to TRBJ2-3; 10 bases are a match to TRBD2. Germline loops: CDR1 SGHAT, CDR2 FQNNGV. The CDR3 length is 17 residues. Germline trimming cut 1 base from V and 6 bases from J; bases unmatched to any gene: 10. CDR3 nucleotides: TGTGCCAGCAGCTTAGTTCCTAGCGGGAGTCGTATGGATACGCAGTATTTT. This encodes CASSLVPSGSRMDTQYF.

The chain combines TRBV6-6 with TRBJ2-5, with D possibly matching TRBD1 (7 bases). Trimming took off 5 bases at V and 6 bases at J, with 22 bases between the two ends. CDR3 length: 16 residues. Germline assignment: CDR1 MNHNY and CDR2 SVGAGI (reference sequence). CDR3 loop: CASSGGISLRGQTQYF. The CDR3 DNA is TGTGCCAGCAGTGGGGGGATTAGTTTGAGGGGGCAGACCCAGTACTTC.

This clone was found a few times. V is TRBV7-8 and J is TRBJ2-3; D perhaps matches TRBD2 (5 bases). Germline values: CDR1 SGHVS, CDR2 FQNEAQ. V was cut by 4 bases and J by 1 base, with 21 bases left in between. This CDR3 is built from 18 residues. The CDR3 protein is CASSSPPGSRPGTDTQYF. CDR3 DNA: TGTGCCAGCAGCTCCCCGCCGGGATCCCGTCCGGGCACAGATACGCAGTATTTT.